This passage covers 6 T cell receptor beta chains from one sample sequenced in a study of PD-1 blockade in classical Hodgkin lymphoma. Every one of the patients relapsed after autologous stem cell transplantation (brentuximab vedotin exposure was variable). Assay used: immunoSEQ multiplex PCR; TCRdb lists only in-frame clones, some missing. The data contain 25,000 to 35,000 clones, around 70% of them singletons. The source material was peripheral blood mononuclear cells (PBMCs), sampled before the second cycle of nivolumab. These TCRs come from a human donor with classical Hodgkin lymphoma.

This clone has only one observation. The CDR3 coding sequence is TGTGCCAGCAGTGAATTTTGGGGCAGCTCCTACAATGAGCAGTTCTTC. It is translated as CASSEFWGSSYNEQFF. The chain couples TRBV6-1 to TRBJ2-1, with D possibly TRBD1 on 5 matching bases. V was clipped by 2 bases and J by 0 bases, with 11 bases between them. The CDR3 runs to 16 residues. CDR1 and CDR2 from the germline V gene are MNHNS and SASEGT.

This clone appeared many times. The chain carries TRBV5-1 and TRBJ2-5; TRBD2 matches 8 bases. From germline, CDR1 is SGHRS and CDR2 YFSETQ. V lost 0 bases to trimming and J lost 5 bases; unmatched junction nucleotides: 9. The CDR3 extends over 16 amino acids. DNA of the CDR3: TGCGCCAGCAGCTTGGGTAGCGGGAATGGCGAGGAGACCCAGTACTTC. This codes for CASSLGSGNGEETQYF.

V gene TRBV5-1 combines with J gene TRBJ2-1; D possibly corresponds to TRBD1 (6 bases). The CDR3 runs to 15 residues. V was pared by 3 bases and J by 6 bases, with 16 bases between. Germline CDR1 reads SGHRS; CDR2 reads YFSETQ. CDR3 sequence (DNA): TGCGCCAGCAGCTGGGGGCAGGGGTCATTCAATGAGCAGTTCTTC. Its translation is CASSWGQGSFNEQFF. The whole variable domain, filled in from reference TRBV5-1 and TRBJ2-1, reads KAGVTQTPRYLIKTRGQQVTLSCSPISGHRSVSWYQQTPGQGLQFLFEYFSETQRNKGNFPGRFSGRQFSNSRSEMNVSTLELGDSALYLCASSWGQGSFNEQFFGPGTRLTVL.

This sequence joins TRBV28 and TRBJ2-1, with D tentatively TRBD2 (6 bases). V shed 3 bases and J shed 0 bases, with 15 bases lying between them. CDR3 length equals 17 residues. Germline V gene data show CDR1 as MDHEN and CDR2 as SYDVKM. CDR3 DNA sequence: TGTGCCAGCAGTTTCGGGACTCTTATCGGCTCCTACAATGAGCAGTTCTTC. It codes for CASSFGTLIGSYNEQFF.

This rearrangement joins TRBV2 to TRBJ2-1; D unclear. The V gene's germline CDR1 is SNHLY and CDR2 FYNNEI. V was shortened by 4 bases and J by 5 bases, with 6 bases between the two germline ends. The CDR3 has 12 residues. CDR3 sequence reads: CASSVPNNEQFF. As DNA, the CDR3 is TGTGCCAGCAGTGTTCCTAACAATGAGCAGTTCTTC. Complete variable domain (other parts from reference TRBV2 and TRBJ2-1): EPEVTQTPSHQVTQMGQEVILRCVPISNHLYFYWYRQILGQKVEFLVSFYNNEISEKSEIFDDQFSVERPDGSNFTLKIRSTKLEDSAMYFCASSVPNNEQFFGPGTRLTVL.

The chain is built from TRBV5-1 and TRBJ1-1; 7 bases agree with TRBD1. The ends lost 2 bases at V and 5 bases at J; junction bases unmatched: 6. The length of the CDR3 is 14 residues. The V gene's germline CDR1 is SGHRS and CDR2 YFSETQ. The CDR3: CASSFRQGGTEAFF. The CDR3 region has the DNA TGCGCCAGCAGCTTCCGACAGGGAGGGACTGAAGCTTTCTTT.